Sequencing of this T cell receptor beta chain was carried out in a study of identical twins. Overall study findings and caveats: Monozygotic twins shared more out-of-frame TCR alpha than recombination models predicted.

TCRdb independently ran MiXCR on the 5' RACE reads; one entry per CDR3 protein. The table has some 660,000 distinct CDR3 sequences, under 9% seen once. This clonotype showed up many times. Its antigen is undetermined. V lost 5 bases to trimming and J lost 1 base; unmatched junction nucleotides: 11. Germline V CDR1 and CDR2: LGHNA, YNFKEQ. The CDR3 has 19 amino acids. The same specimen was also included in a second study, on yellow fever vaccine responses in identical twins.

The rearrangement uses TRBV4-2 and TRBJ2-1; 13 bases line up with TRBD2. Sample: PBMCs. The TCR originated in a woman between 18 and 30 years old in good health. The CDR3 DNA is TGTGCCAGCAGCACAGGGGGGACTAGCGGGGAGAGGTCCTACAATGAGCAGTTCTTC. This translates into CASSTGGTSGERSYNEQFF.